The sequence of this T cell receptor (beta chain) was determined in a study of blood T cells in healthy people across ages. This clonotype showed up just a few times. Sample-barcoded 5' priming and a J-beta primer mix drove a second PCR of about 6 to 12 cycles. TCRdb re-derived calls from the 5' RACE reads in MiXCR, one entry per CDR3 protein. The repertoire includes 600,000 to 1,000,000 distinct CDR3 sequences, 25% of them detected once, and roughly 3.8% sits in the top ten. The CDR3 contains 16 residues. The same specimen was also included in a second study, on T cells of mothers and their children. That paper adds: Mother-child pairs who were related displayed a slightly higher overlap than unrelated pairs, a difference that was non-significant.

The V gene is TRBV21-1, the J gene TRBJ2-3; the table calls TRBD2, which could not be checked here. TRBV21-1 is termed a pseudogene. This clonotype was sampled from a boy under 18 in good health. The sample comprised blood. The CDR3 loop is CAKPSGRTISRDTQYF. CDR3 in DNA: TGTGCCAAGCCTAGCGGGAGGACCATCAGTCGAGATACGCAGTATTTT.